This T cell receptor (beta chain) was identified in a study of T cells after yellow fever vaccination (dated by TCRdb to about 2019). Notes on the research overall: Libraries from fractions with low cell numbers were prepared with the SMART-Seq v4 Ultra Low Input RNA kit. To follow T-cell clones before and after both primary and booster YFV17D yellow fever vaccination, bulk TCR alpha and beta repertoires underwent longitudinal sequencing. Two healthy male donors, one aged 18 to 30 and one aged 30 to 40 years, made up the cohort. Bulk PBMC replicates and cell subsets were isolated from blood drawn at multiple timepoints before and after both primary and secondary immunization. What the study reported, not specific to this receptor: The secondary T-cell response was weaker than the primary response but faster, peaking on day 5 instead of day 15. After the booster, most clones that had expanded after primary vaccination were detected again (around 96% of CD4 and 88% of CD8), suggesting broad maintenance of memory. Computational filtering was required because FACS-sorted repertoires could contain abundant contaminating clonotypes from the bulk population. Only two donors were included in the study, so the extent to which the findings can be generalized is limited. A small fraction of clonotypes showed up in both the CD4 and CD8 compartments, probably as a result of convergent recombination.

The junction shows trimming of 3 bases on V and 2 bases on J, plus 9 bases between the germline ends. Counted from cysteine to phenylalanine, this CDR3 has 14 amino acids. The sequence is cut down to CDR3 DNA, 42 bases in frame from base 1. The germline V gene sets CDR1 to SNHLY and CDR2 to FYNNEI. This clonotype was counted ten times or more. No antigen is known for it. Base qualities are not provided; no much larger clone lies one nucleotide away. Synthesis of TCR cDNA relied on 5'RACE template switching, a step that introduced a universal primer site along with unique molecular identifiers. cDNA synthesis was primed from both the TCR alpha and TCR beta constant segments. Two PCR steps were used to amplify libraries, with sample barcodes and sequencing adapters being added in the second step. Sequencing of libraries was done on Illumina HiSeq 2500 (2x100 bp) or NovaSeq (2x150 bp). Per the authors' processing: MIGEC was used to demultiplex reads and collapse the reads into UMI consensus sequences, and MiXCR was used for V(D)J alignment. Vaccine-responding clonotypes were identified with edgeR using replicate PBMC samples, with FDR below 0.01 and a log2 fold change above 5 up to day 15 being required. Each bulk clonotype was labeled CD4 or CD8 based on which sequenced repertoire, CD4 or CD8, contained the clonotype at higher abundance. Using fastp trimming at Q25 and MiXCR clonotype assembly, TCRdb reanalyzed the public sequencing data and kept in-frame beta chains. Rows with a matching CDR3 protein are joined into one entry that keeps the most common DNA and genes. TCRdb, not the original authors, processed these V and J calls. This sample comprises tens of thousands of distinct CDR3 sequences, roughly 7.4% of them detected only once. 35% to 45% of the sample is held by the ten biggest clonotypes.

In light of the paper, this sample's treatment or condition label describes: live attenuated yellow fever vaccine strain. PBMCs were isolated from peripheral blood using a standard Ficoll-Paque protocol. Dynabeads CD4 and CD8 positive selection kits were used to isolate the CD4 and CD8 T-cell fractions. TriZol was used to extract RNA from bulk PBMCs, CD4 and CD8 fractions, and dextramer-positive and dextramer-negative fractions. The sample was CD8+ T cells sorted from PBMCs, taken 15 days after the yellow fever booster vaccination. The sequence is built from TRBV2 and TRBJ2-3; tentative D gene TRBD2, with 5 bases matching. The receptor comes from a man under 40 who received the YFV17D yellow fever vaccine. The nucleotide sequence reads TGTGCCAGCAGTGACGCAGCGGACACAGATACGCAGTATTTT. Its amino acids are CASSDAADTDTQYF.